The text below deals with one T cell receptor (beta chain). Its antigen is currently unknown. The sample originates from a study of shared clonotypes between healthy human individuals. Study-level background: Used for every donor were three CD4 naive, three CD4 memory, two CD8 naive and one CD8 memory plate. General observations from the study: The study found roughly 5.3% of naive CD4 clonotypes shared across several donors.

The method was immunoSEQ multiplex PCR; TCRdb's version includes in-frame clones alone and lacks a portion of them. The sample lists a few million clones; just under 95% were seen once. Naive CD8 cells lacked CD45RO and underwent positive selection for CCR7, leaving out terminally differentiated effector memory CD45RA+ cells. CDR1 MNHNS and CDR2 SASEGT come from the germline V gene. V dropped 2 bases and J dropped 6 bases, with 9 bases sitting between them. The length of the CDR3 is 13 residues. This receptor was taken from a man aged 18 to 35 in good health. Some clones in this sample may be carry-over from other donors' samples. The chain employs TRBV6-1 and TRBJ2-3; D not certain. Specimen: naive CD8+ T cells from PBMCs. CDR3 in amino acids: CASSERQTDTQYF. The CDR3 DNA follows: TGTGCCAGCAGTGAACGCCAGACGGATACGCAGTATTTT.